This T cell receptor beta chain appears in the sequencing data of a study of blood T cell repertoires in COVID-19. About the study: PBMCs, B-cell-depleted T cells, or T cells provided the cDNA or gDNA that made up the material.

CDR3 size: 13 residues. The V end was cut by 6 bases, the J end by 4 bases, with 10 bases between. Germline V lookup: CDR1 WSHSY, CDR2 SAAADI. In the source study's methods: Scientists estimated how many nucleated cells there were by amplifying reference gene primers. Produced via immunoSEQ multiplex PCR; TCRdb's table is partial and in-frame only. D and trimming come from the DNA, and the V and J calls and clone size come from that table. The repertoire consists of some 240,000 clones, with about 83% occurring once and the leading ten covering 1.5%. The rearrangement uses TRBV10-2 and TRBJ1-3; D possibly corresponds to TRBD1 (5 bases). The source of this sequence is a woman between 40 and 50 years old who had recovered from COVID-19. Sample: peripheral blood. CDR3 region: CASRSGLGNTIYF. As DNA, the CDR3 is TGCGCCAGCAGGTCAGGGTTAGGAAACACCATATATTTT.